The 27 T cell receptor beta chains below all came from one sample that was sequenced in a study of blood T cells in healthy people across ages. A second PCR of 7 to 11 cycles used a sample-barcoded 5' primer and a J-beta primer mix. TCRdb recomputed calls from the 5' RACE reads with MiXCR, one row per CDR3 protein. The repertoire holds about 1,400,000 distinct CDR3 sequences, with around 55% as singletons. Source material: blood. The source is a man aged 18-30 years in good health.

The chain is built from TRBV6-2 or TRBV6-3 and TRBJ1-1; D is possibly TRBD1 (5 bases). The V and J ends lost 6 bases and 0 bases respectively, with 23 bases between them. The CDR3 is 18 amino acids. Germline-derived CDR1 and CDR2 are MNHEY and SVGEGT. The CDR3 region has the DNA TGTGCCAGCAGATCTACGGGGGTCCTTACAGTAATGAACACTGAAGCTTTCTTT. It yields the protein CASRSTGVLTVMNTEAFF.

The chain is built from TRBV11-3 and TRBJ2-1; 7 bases map to TRBD1. Germline lookup yields CDR1 SGHNT and CDR2 YENEEA. The CDR3 contains 13 residues. The V and J ends lost 1 base and 15 bases, in that order; junction bases with no gene match: 9. CDR3 DNA sequence: TGTGCCAGCAGCTTAGGGGGACAGCTCCAGATGTTCTTC. Its translation: CASSLGGQLQMFF.

The CDR3 spells CATSRALGQGYEQYF. The DNA of the CDR3 is TGTGCCACCAGCAGAGCACTCGGACAGGGTTACGAGCAGTACTTC. The J gene is TRBJ2-7, the V gene TRBV15, with TRBD1 matching over 8 bases. Germline V lookup: CDR1 LNHNV, CDR2 YYDKDF (reference sequence). This CDR3 is 15 amino acids long. V shed 1 base, J shed 4 bases, and the junction held 6 bases outside the gene matches. The variable domain in full, with the rest retrieved from reference TRBV15 and TRBJ2-7, is DAMVIQNPRYQVTQFGKPVTLSCSQTLNHNVMYWYQQKSSQAPKLLFHYYDKDFNNEADTPDNFQSRRPNTSFCFLDIRSPGLGDTAMYLCATSRALGQGYEQYFGPGTRLTVT.

The V and J genes are TRBV4-1 and TRBJ2-2, with TRBD2 matching 8 bases. Trimming took 2 bases from V and 0 from J; bases not matched to a gene: 11. Germline V lookup: CDR1 MGHRA, CDR2 YSYEKL. The CDR3 loop spans 19 amino acids. The CDR3: CASSQRVGLATSNTGELFF. The CDR3 coding sequence is TGCGCCAGCAGCCAACGAGTAGGACTAGCTACCTCGAACACCGGGGAGCTGTTTTTT.

This chain links TRBV6-5 with TRBJ2-2; the D call may be TRBD1 or TRBD2 (6 bases each). CDR1 MNHEY and CDR2 SVGAGI come from the germline V gene. V lost 2 bases and J 1 base, leaving 14 bases between the germline ends. The CDR3 is made up of 17 amino acids. This CDR3 reads CASSYAGGTLNTGELFF. In DNA form, the CDR3 reads TGTGCCAGCAGTTACGCTGGGGGGACATTGAACACCGGGGAGCTGTTTTTT.

This sequence joins TRBV28 and TRBJ1-1; tentative D call: TRBD1 (6 bases). This CDR3 is built from 14 residues. V lost 6 bases, J lost 7 bases, and 18 bases lay in between. Germline CDR1 and CDR2: MDHEN and SYDVKM. The DNA for the CDR3 is TGTGCCAGCAGCCGAGGGGGGCCCGCCTGTGAAGCTTTCTTT. It is translated as CASSRGGPACEAFF. Filled out from reference TRBV28 and TRBJ1-1, the complete variable domain reads DVKVTQSSRYLVKRTGEKVFLECVQDMDHENMFWYRQDPGLGLRLIYFSYDVKMKEKGDIPEGYSVSREKKERFSLILESASTNQTSMYLCASSRGGPACEAFFGQGTRLTVV.

The rearrangement uses TRBV6-6 and TRBJ2-7; D gene ambiguous. This CDR3 comprises 12 residues. Trimming shortened V by 2 bases and J by 10 bases, and 12 bases separated the two germline ends. In germline, CDR1 is MNHNY, CDR2 SVGAGI (reference sequence). This CDR3 is CASSYGPTDQYF. The DNA for the CDR3 is TGTGCCAGCAGTTACGGACCTACGGACCAGTACTTC.

The gene calls are TRBV20-1 and TRBJ2-2; 7 bases line up with TRBD2. This CDR3 comprises 17 residues. Looked up from germline, CDR1 is DFQATT and CDR2 is SNEGSKA (reference sequence). The J segment lost 6 bases and the V segment lost 1 base, leaving 14 bases of the junction unmatched. The CDR3 spells CSARAGASGPGSGELFF. The CDR3 DNA is TGCAGTGCTAGAGCCGGGGCTAGCGGCCCCGGGTCCGGGGAGCTGTTTTTT.

V is TRBV9 and J is TRBJ2-7; unclear D gene. Germline lookup yields CDR1 SGDLS and CDR2 YYNGEE. This CDR3 spans 14 amino acids. V was pared by 4 bases and J by 0 bases, with 11 bases between. CDR3 protein: CASSSSRNSYEQYF. DNA of the CDR3: TGTGCCAGCAGCTCTTCTCGGAACTCCTACGAGCAGTACTTC.

This clonotype showed up just a few times. The chain employs TRBV4-1 and TRBJ2-1; no reliable D call. The V end lost 8 bases, the J end lost 1 base, and 12 bases lay between the germline ends. Germline values: CDR1 MGHRA, CDR2 YSYEKL. The CDR3 loop spans 14 amino acids. The CDR3 bases are TGCGCCAGCCGCCCAGATTCTTCCTACAATGAGCAGTTCTTC. Its protein is CASRPDSSYNEQFF.

Worth noting for this clonotype: A much more abundant neighbour one base away suggests this may be a read error. This rearrangement joins TRBV6-1 to TRBJ2-4, with D perhaps TRBD2 (5 bases). Per germline, CDR1 MNHNS and CDR2 SASEGT. The CDR3 runs 13 residues. The CDR3: CAGSLRERDIQYF. DNA of the CDR3: TGTGCCGGCAGCCTACGGGAAAGGGACATTCAGTACTTC.

In this sample, this clonotype turned up a few times. V usage is TRBV5-1 and J usage is TRBJ2-1; either TRBD1 or TRBD2 may fit D (6 bases each). Germline assignment: CDR1 SGHRS and CDR2 YFSETQ. The CDR3 consists of 13 residues. V lost 1 base to trimming and J lost 9 bases, with 11 bases between them. CDR3 in DNA: TGCGCCAGCAGCTTGATCAGGGGAGGTGAGCAGTTCTTC. It encodes CASSLIRGGEQFF. Based on the CDR3 plus reference TRBV5-1 and TRBJ2-1, the full variable domain is KAGVTQTPRYLIKTRGQQVTLSCSPISGHRSVSWYQQTPGQGLQFLFEYFSETQRNKGNFPGRFSGRQFSNSRSEMNVSTLELGDSALYLCASSLIRGGEQFFGPGTRLTVL.

The V and J genes are TRBV20-1 and TRBJ1-1; possibly TRBD1 for D (6 bases). Trimming removed 3 bases at V and 4 bases at J, with 18 bases between. CDR3 size: 15 residues. The V gene's germline CDR1 is DFQATT and CDR2 SNEGSKA (reference sequence). The CDR3 protein is CSARGNRVVSTEAFF. The CDR3 nucleotides are TGCAGTGCTAGGGGAAACAGGGTTGTGAGCACTGAAGCTTTCTTT.

The rearrangement joins TRBV6-5 to TRBJ2-3; the D gene is possibly TRBD1 (5 bases). V was pared by 4 bases and J by 2 bases, with 22 bases between. The CDR3 sequence is 18 residues long. Germline V CDR1 and CDR2: MNHEY, SVGAGI. The CDR3 sequence is CASSSRVTGPLFTDTQYF. The CDR3, as DNA: TGTGCCAGCAGTTCCAGGGTTACCGGGCCACTTTTCACAGATACGCAGTATTTT.

V usage is TRBV4-1 and J usage is TRBJ2-4; 7 bases are a match to TRBD1. The J call may not be correct, given that the DNA end is closer to TRBJ2-7. CDR3 length: 15 amino acids. Per germline, CDR1 MGHRA and CDR2 YSYEKL. The CDR3 coding sequence is TGCGCCAGCAGCCAGGGGGTTGGGACAGAATACGAGCAGTACTTC. Its protein is CASSQGVGTEYEQYF.

This chain joins TRBV2 and TRBJ1-3; no reliable D call. This CDR3 has 13 amino acids. In germline, CDR1 is SNHLY, CDR2 FYNNEI. V gave up 8 bases and J gave up 0 bases, with 8 bases separating them. The CDR3 nucleotides are TGTGCCAGCCGGGGAACCTCTGGAAACACCATATATTTT. Translated, it gives CASRGTSGNTIYF.

The chain uses TRBV4-3 and TRBJ2-4, with D uncertain. The J call may be incorrect, as the DNA end agrees better with TRBJ2-7. The CDR3 spans 15 residues. Germline V gives CDR1 LGHNA, CDR2 YSLEER. In DNA form, the CDR3 reads TGCGCCAGCAGCCAAGAGTTGGAGTGGACGTACGAGCAGTACTTC. The encoded protein is CASSQELEWTYEQYF.

This clonotype was recorded a few times. The chain combines TRBV29-1 with TRBJ2-3; either TRBD1 or TRBD2 may supply D (5 bases each). The CDR3 has 13 residues. Trimming removed 3 bases from V and 4 bases from J, with 11 bases in between. CDR1 is SQVTM, CDR2 ANQGSEA, per germline. CDR3 protein: CSVDGANADTQYF. DNA for the CDR3: TGCAGCGTTGACGGGGCCAACGCAGATACGCAGTATTTT.

Note on this clonotype: A much larger clone sits a single nucleotide away, making a read error possible. This rearrangement joins TRBV7-2 to TRBJ2-6; TRBD1 matches at 7 bases. The V gene's germline CDR1 is SGHTA and CDR2 FQGNSA. The length of the CDR3 is 17 residues. Here the CDR3 DNA reads TGTGCCAGCAGCCCAGGACAGGCGTACTCTGGGGTCAACGTCCTGACTTTC. Translating it yields CASSPGQAYSGVNVLTF.

This sequence joins TRBV7-2 and TRBJ2-5; 9 nucleotides agree with TRBD1. Germline lookup yields CDR1 SGHTA and CDR2 FQGNSA. The CDR3 spans 13 residues. Trimming took 8 bases from V and 4 from J; bases not matched to a gene: 5. CDR3 in DNA: TGTGCCAGCGGGGACAGGGACCGAGAGACCCAGTACTTC. The encoded protein is CASGDRDRETQYF.

The chain joins TRBV6-1 to TRBJ1-5; TRBD1 agrees at 9 bases. The CDR3 is made up of 15 amino acids. Germline-derived CDR1 and CDR2 are MNHNS and SASEGT. Trimming cost V 3 bases and J 7 bases; bases outside gene matches: 7. The CDR3, as DNA: TGTGCCAGCAGTGAGGGGACAGGGTTCTACCAGCCCCAGCATTTT. Translating it yields CASSEGTGFYQPQHF.

The chain uses TRBV6-2 or TRBV6-3 and TRBJ1-5; a possible D gene is TRBD1 (5 bases). From germline, CDR1 is MNHEY and CDR2 SVGEGT. Trimming cost V 7 bases and J 5 bases, with 15 bases left between them. This CDR3 has 14 amino acids. CDR3: CASTGGRVDQPQHF. Here the CDR3 DNA reads TGTGCCAGCACTGGGGGGAGGGTGGATCAGCCCCAGCATTTT.

J is TRBJ2-7 and V is TRBV27; a possible D gene is TRBD1 (7 bases). The V gene lost 6 bases and the J gene lost 6 bases, with 24 bases spanning the gap. This CDR3 has 16 amino acids. The V gene's germline CDR1 is MNHEY and CDR2 SMNVEV (reference sequence). The CDR3 bases are TGTGCCAGCAGCCGTTTCAGTAGGAGGGGGCAATCCGAGCAGTACTTC. This translates into CASSRFSRRGQSEQYF.

This chain links TRBV20-1 with TRBJ1-5; D is undetermined. Trimming stripped 0 bases from V and 5 bases from J, with 5 bases between. Germline V gene lookup returns CDR1 DFQATT and CDR2 SNEGSKA (reference sequence). CDR3 length: 12 amino acids. The CDR3, as DNA: TGCAGTGCTAGAGAGGCGGATCAGCCCCAGCATTTT. Its protein product is CSAREADQPQHF.

V gene TRBV11-2 combines with J gene TRBJ1-6; D unresolved. V lost 6 bases to trimming and J lost 5 bases, with 17 bases between them. Germline loops: CDR1 SGHAT, CDR2 FQNNGV. There are 16 residues in the CDR3. The CDR3 sequence is CASSLEYGWDNSPLHF. CDR3 DNA sequence: TGTGCCAGCAGTTTGGAATATGGTTGGGATAATTCACCCCTCCACTTT.

This rearrangement joins TRBV10-3 to TRBJ2-5; a possible D gene is TRBD2 (6 bases). Trimming removed 3 bases at V and 4 bases at J, with 9 bases between. The CDR3 extends over 13 amino acids. The germline V gene encodes CDR1 ENHRY and CDR2 SYGVKD. Written as DNA, the CDR3 is TGTGCCATCAGTGAAGTGGGGGGAGAGACCCAGTACTTC. It encodes CAISEVGGETQYF.

This clonotype was observed once. The chain has TRBV20-1 and TRBJ2-4; 8 nucleotides agree with TRBD2. The end of the DNA aligns better with TRBJ2-7, so the J call may be wrong. The CDR3 contains 15 residues. Germline lookup yields CDR1 DFQATT and CDR2 SNEGSKA (reference sequence). The CDR3 here is CSASDRTSRAYEQYF. The CDR3 DNA sequence: TGCAGTGCTAGCGACCGGACTAGCAGAGCCTACGAGCAGTACTTC.